The sequence of this T cell receptor beta chain was determined in a study of T cells in Graves' hyperthyroidism and ophthalmopathy. The ends lost 8 bases at V and 6 bases at J; junction bases unmatched: 5. The CDR3 totals 14 residues. The germline CDR1 and CDR2 sequences are SNHLY and FYNNEI. The CDR3 regions of TCR beta were amplified from RNA transcripts. HTBI primers were used for first-round RT-PCR of the TCR CDR3. MiXCR, applied by TCRdb to the multiplex PCR reads, yields one record per CDR3 protein. Of over 450,000 distinct CDR3 sequences detected, 13% to 15% appear once; the ten largest clones hold 15% to 20%. This clonotype came up many times.

The TCR originated in a young woman with Graves' hyperthyroidism. The material sequenced was blood. The rearrangement links TRBV2 to TRBJ1-6; the match to TRBD1 covers 9 bases. As DNA, the CDR3 is TGTGCCAGCTTTTGGGACAGGGTTAATTCACCCCTCCACTTT. It specifies CASFWDRVNSPLHF.